A single sample is the source of the 19 T cell receptor beta chains below, sequenced in a study of T cells after yellow fever vaccination (dated by TCRdb to about 2019). Libraries were built with 5' RACE. Sequenced on an Illumina NovaSeq 6000. Using fastp trimming at Q25 and MiXCR clonotype assembly, TCRdb reanalyzed the public sequencing data and kept in-frame beta chains. Identical CDR3 protein sequences are pooled into one entry, listed with their most common genes and DNA. The sample yields around 300,000 distinct CDR3 sequences; 4% to 5.5% were counted once. The ten largest make up 15% to 20% of the sample. The sample's treatment or condition, from its label and the paper: live attenuated yellow fever vaccine strain. The starting material was PBMCs, obtained 15 days after the yellow fever booster vaccination. Every receptor here comes from a man aged 18 to 29 who received the YFV17D yellow fever vaccine.

The gene calls are TRBV10-2 and TRBJ2-3; 7 bases agree with TRBD2. The CDR3 is 19 residues long. With V trimmed by 0 bases and J by 0 bases, 12 bases remained unmatched. The germline CDR1 and CDR2 sequences are WSHSY and SAAADI. As DNA, the CDR3 is TGCGCCAGCAGTGAGTCCCGAGCGGGGACCACCCCTAGCACAGATACGCAGTATTTT. Translated, it gives CASSESRAGTTPSTDTQYF.

This clonotype came up many times. The chain joins TRBV9 to TRBJ2-5; 9 nucleotides match TRBD2. CDR3 length: 15 amino acids. The V segment lost 6 bases and the J segment 4 bases; nucleotides outside the gene matches: 10. CDR1 is SGDLS and CDR2 is YYNGEE in the germline V gene. The CDR3 protein is CASTTEGLARETQYF. Here the CDR3 DNA reads TGTGCCAGCACCACCGAAGGACTAGCGAGAGAGACCCAGTACTTC.

The rearrangement joins TRBV20-1 to TRBJ2-5, with 16 bases aligning to TRBD2. CDR1 is DFQATT, CDR2 SNEGSKA, per germline (reference sequence). Trimming removed 2 bases from V and 1 base from J; junction bases left unmatched: 7. The CDR3 sequence is 18 residues long. The CDR3 here is CSARSGLAGGVPQETQYF. The CDR3 region has the DNA TGCAGTGCTAGATCGGGACTAGCGGGGGGGGTCCCCCAAGAGACCCAGTACTTC.

This clonotype was detected a few times. This chain joins TRBV4-1 and TRBJ1-5, with D possibly matching TRBD1 (5 bases). From germline, CDR1 is MGHRA and CDR2 YSYEKL. The CDR3 spans 17 residues. V was cut by 0 bases and J by 9 bases, with 21 bases left in between. CDR3 nucleotide sequence: TGCGCCAGCAGCCAAGATACGGCTATTCTGGGGGAGACGCCCCAGCATTTT. Protein: CASSQDTAILGETPQHF.

This chain connects TRBV5-1 to TRBJ1-1; D may be TRBD1 (6 bases). Trimming removed 3 bases at V and 1 base at J, with 13 bases between. Per germline, CDR1 SGHRS and CDR2 YFSETQ. The CDR3 is 15 residues long. The CDR3 DNA is TGCGCCAGCAGCTGGTCGGGACAAACGAACACTGAAGCTTTCTTT. Translating it yields CASSWSGQTNTEAFF. The full variable domain, rest sourced from reference TRBV5-1 and TRBJ1-1, is KAGVTQTPRYLIKTRGQQVTLSCSPISGHRSVSWYQQTPGQGLQFLFEYFSETQRNKGNFPGRFSGRQFSNSRSEMNVSTLELGDSALYLCASSWSGQTNTEAFFGQGTRLTVV.

This clonotype was seen many times. The rearrangement uses TRBV20-1 and TRBJ2-1, with TRBD1 identical over 7 bases. Losses at the gene ends were 3 bases for V and 7 bases for J; bases not matched to a gene: 9. The CDR3 has 14 amino acids. CDR1 is DFQATT and CDR2 is SNEGSKA in the germline V gene (reference sequence). The CDR3 here is CSASQTGVENEQFF. The CDR3 DNA sequence: TGCAGTGCTAGTCAAACAGGGGTAGAGAATGAGCAGTTCTTC.

The chain joins TRBV2 to TRBJ2-7, with 9 bases identical to TRBD1. Germline V gene lookup returns CDR1 SNHLY and CDR2 FYNNEI. This CDR3 region has 14 residues. Germline trimming cut 6 bases from V and 7 bases from J; bases unmatched to any gene: 10. Here the CDR3 reads CASSLEQGAQEQYF. The DNA for the CDR3 is TGTGCCAGCAGCCTCGAACAGGGGGCGCAGGAGCAGTACTTC.

Concerning this clonotype: This may be a read error: a much more frequent sequence differs by one nucleotide. This chain links TRBV12-3 or TRBV12-4 with TRBJ1-3; D gene ambiguous. The CDR3 is 14 amino acids. The CDR3, as DNA: TGTGCCAGCAGTTCCGACATCTCTGGATACACCATATATTTT. It encodes CASSSDISGYTIYF.

The table lists this clonotype with many counts. CDR3 protein: CASSQASRDGNTEAFF. The CDR3 region has the DNA TGTGCCAGCAGCCAAGCTTCGCGGGACGGGAACACTGAAGCTTTCTTT. This chain links TRBV4-2 with TRBJ1-1, with D possibly being TRBD1 (5 bases). V dropped 1 base and J dropped 1 base, with 13 bases sitting between them. Germline values: CDR1 LGHNA, CDR2 YNFKEQ. The CDR3 length is 16 residues.

This clonotype has a handful of counts. The chain uses TRBV2 and TRBJ2-3; 9 bases line up with TRBD1. Germline V CDR1 and CDR2: SNHLY, FYNNEI. The CDR3 covers 14 residues. The J segment lost 5 bases and the V segment lost 11 bases, leaving 11 bases of the junction unmatched. DNA for the CDR3: TGTGCCCAGCCAACAGGGGGCAGAGGAGATACGCAGTATTTT. Residues: CAQPTGGRGDTQYF.

The chain has TRBV12-3 or TRBV12-4 and TRBJ1-5, with 7 bases fitting TRBD1. Trimming at V came to 5 bases and at J to 4 bases, leaving 5 bases not matched to a gene. This CDR3 is 14 amino acids long. Here the CDR3 DNA reads TGTGCCAGCAGTACCCGGGACAGTAATCAGCCCCAGCATTTT. Its protein product is CASSTRDSNQPQHF.

This chain links TRBV27 with TRBJ2-7; the match to TRBD2 covers 8 bases. CDR1 MNHEY and CDR2 SMNVEV come from the germline V gene (reference sequence). Trimming removed 6 bases from V and 3 bases from J; junction bases left unmatched: 19. There are 18 residues in the CDR3. In DNA, the CDR3 is TGTGCCAGCAGGCCTCTGGGGGGTGGAGCGGGGGCCGACTACGAGCAGTACGTC. Translated, it gives CASRPLGGGAGADYEQYV.

This chain uses TRBV7-2 with TRBJ1-2; D is ambiguous. There are 13 residues in the CDR3. CDR1 and CDR2 from the germline V gene are SGHTA and FQGNSA. V lost 5 bases to trimming and J lost 4 bases, with 11 bases between them. CDR3 in amino acids: CASSPRRPYGYTF. DNA of the CDR3: TGTGCCAGCAGCCCAAGACGGCCCTATGGCTACACCTTC.

This clonotype has ten or more counts. The chain carries TRBV6-5 and TRBJ1-6; possibly TRBD1 for D (5 bases). Germline V lookup: CDR1 MNHEY, CDR2 SVGAGI. CDR3 length: 15 amino acids. V was trimmed by 8 bases and J by 7 bases, leaving 18 bases between them. The CDR3 DNA sequence: TGTGCCAGCGGAGCAGGGACGTTGCAGAATTCACCCCTCCACTTT. Protein: CASGAGTLQNSPLHF.

The chain combines TRBV12-3 or TRBV12-4 with TRBJ1-5, with D maybe TRBD1 (5 bases). V lost 4 bases, J lost 4 bases, and 14 bases lay in between. This CDR3 spans 15 amino acids. The DNA of the CDR3 is TGTGCCAGCAGTTCCAGGGACCTTCCGAATCAGCCCCAGCATTTT. Its protein product is CASSSRDLPNQPQHF.

A remark on this clonotype: The junction differs from germline at one of its ends, possibly a read error. The chain is built from TRBV5-1 and TRBJ1-1; D might be TRBD1 (5 bases). The V gene's germline CDR1 is SGHRS and CDR2 YFSETQ. This CDR3 contains 15 residues. The CDR3 nucleotides are TGCGCCAGCAGCCCCAGGGAGGCTGGGAACACTGAAGCTTGCTTT. Translating it yields CASSPREAGNTEACF.

This clonotype was found many times. The genes are TRBV5-5 and TRBJ1-4; perhaps TRBD1 as D (6 bases). The V gene's germline CDR1 is SGHKS and CDR2 YYEKEE (reference sequence). The CDR3 length is 17 residues. V dropped 4 bases and J dropped 3 bases, with 19 bases sitting between them. The CDR3 DNA reads as TGTGCCAGCAGCGGGGAAAGGGGGGGAATCCCTAATGAAAAACTGTTTTTT. This encodes CASSGERGGIPNEKLFF.

This clonotype has ten or more counts. V is TRBV12-3 or TRBV12-4 and J is TRBJ1-3; 7 bases line up with TRBD1. The trim removed 6 bases at V and 3 bases at J, leaving 5 bases unmatched. The CDR3 length is 14 residues. CDR3 in DNA: TGTGCCAGCAGCCGACAGGGCGGTGGAAACACCATATATTTT. Translated, it gives CASSRQGGGNTIYF.

This clonotype was counted many times. The chain uses TRBV6-6 and TRBJ2-4; D possibly matches TRBD1 or TRBD2 (5 bases each). Trimming pared 4 bases from V and 6 bases from J, leaving 22 bases between. This CDR3 is 17 amino acids long. From germline, CDR1 is MNHNY and CDR2 SVGAGI (reference sequence). Here the CDR3 reads CASSSHPGPATGNIQYF. The DNA for the CDR3 is TGTGCCAGCAGTTCCCACCCGGGGCCGGCCACCGGAAACATTCAGTACTTC.